This T cell receptor beta chain was retrieved from a study of T cells in Graves' hyperthyroidism and ophthalmopathy. Overall study results and limits: Most thyroid-expanded clonotypes above 0.001 were also found in blood.

This clonotype was picked up many times. The antigen remains undetermined. Fresh peripheral blood, under 13 ml, yielded the PBMCs. It was RNA transcripts that yielded the amplified TCR beta CDR3 regions. A first-round RT-PCR of the TCR CDR3 used the HTBI primer set. TCRdb fed the multiplex PCR reads into MiXCR, producing one record per CDR3 protein. This sample has 250,000 or so distinct CDR3 sequences, with 13% to 15% found just once. The source of this sequence is a woman aged 45-65 years with Graves' hyperthyroidism that later progressed to Graves' ophthalmopathy. Sequenced input: blood.

This CDR3 reads CSATPKETQYF. Here the CDR3 DNA reads TGCAGTGCTACGCCGAAAGAGACCCAGTACTTC. The rearrangement joins TRBV20-1 to TRBJ2-5; D not resolved. V was cut by 4 bases and J by 3 bases, with 6 bases left in between. The germline V gene has CDR1 DFQATT and CDR2 SNEGSKA (reference sequence). The length of the CDR3 is 11 residues.